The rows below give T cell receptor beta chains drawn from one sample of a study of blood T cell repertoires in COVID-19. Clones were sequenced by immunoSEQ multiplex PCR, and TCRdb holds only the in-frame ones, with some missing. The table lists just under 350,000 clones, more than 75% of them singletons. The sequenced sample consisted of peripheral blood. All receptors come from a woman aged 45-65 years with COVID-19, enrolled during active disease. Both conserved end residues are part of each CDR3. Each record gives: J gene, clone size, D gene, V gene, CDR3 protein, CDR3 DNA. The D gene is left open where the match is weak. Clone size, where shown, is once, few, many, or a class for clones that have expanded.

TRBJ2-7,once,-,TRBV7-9,CASTDSTPYEQYF,TGTGCCAGCACCGACAGTACCCCCTACGAGCAGTACTTC
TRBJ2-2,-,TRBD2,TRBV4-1,CASSPFSGRGSVGELFF,TGCGCCAGCAGCCCCTTTAGCGGTCGCGGGAGCGTCGGGGAGCTGTTTTTT
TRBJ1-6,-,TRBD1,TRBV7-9,CASSLGGQGFSPLHF,TGTGCCAGCAGCTTAGGGGGACAGGGATTTTCACCCCTCCACTTT
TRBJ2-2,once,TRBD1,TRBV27,CASSSSVTGIPTGELFF,TGTGCCAGCAGTTCCTCAGTGACAGGGATTCCCACCGGGGAGCTGTTTTTT
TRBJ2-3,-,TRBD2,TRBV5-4,CASSWELAGATDTQYF,TGTGCCAGCAGCTGGGAACTAGCGGGAGCGACAGATACGCAGTATTTT
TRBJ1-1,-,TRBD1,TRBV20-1,CSATGQGAFF,TGCAGTGCTACAGGACAGGGGGCTTTCTTT
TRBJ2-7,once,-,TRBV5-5,CASSLVAGAYEQYF,TGTGCCAGCAGCTTGGTTGCGGGCGCTTACGAGCAGTACTTC
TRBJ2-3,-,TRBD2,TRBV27,CASSLVVGGPDTQYF,TGTGCCAGCAGTTTAGTGGTGGGAGGGCCGGATACGCAGTATTTT
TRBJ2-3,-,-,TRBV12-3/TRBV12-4,CASSFQDTQYF,TGTGCCAGCAGTTTTCAAGATACGCAGTATTTT
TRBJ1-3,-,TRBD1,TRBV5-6,CASSAGQGVSGNTIYF,TGTGCCAGCAGTGCTGGACAGGGGGTTTCTGGAAACACCATATATTTT
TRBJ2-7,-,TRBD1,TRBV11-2,CASRHRDRGYEQYF,TGTGCCAGCAGACACCGGGACAGGGGCTACGAGCAGTACTTC
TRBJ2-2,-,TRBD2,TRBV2,CASTGTSGKVANTGELFF,TGTGCCTCCACGGGAACTAGCGGGAAAGTCGCGAACACCGGGGAGCTGTTTTTT
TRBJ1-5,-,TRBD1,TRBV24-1,CATSENRGIQPQHF,TGTGCCACCAGTGAGAACAGGGGAATTCAGCCCCAGCATTTT
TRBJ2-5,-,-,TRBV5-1,CASSLGLQLQETQYF,TGCGCCAGCAGCTTGGGTTTACAGCTCCAAGAGACCCAGTACTTC
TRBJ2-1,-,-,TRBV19,CASSPRSYNEQFF,TGTGCCAGTAGTCCGAGGTCCTACAATGAGCAGTTCTTC
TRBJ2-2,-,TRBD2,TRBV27,CASRSVGLTSEVITGELFF,TGTGCCAGCAGGTCGGTGGGGCTGACTAGCGAAGTCATCACCGGGGAGCTGTTTTTT
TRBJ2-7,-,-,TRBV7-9,CASSSNREFNEQYF,TGTGCCAGCAGCTCCAACAGGGAATTTAACGAGCAGTACTTC
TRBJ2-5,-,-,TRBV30,CAFKPGNQETQYF,TGTGCCTTCAAACCGGGGAACCAAGAGACCCAGTACTTC
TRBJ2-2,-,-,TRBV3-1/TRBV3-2,CASSPLRTGITGELFF,TGTGCCAGCAGCCCCCTGAGGACTGGGATTACCGGGGAGCTGTTTTTT
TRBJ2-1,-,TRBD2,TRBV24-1,CATSGRGTRHNEQFF,TGTGCCACCAGCGGGCGTGGGACTAGACACAATGAGCAGTTCTTC
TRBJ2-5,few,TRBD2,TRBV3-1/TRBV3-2,CASSQEAGTSGRETQYF,TGTGCCAGCAGCCAAGAAGCTGGGACTAGCGGGAGAGAGACCCAGTACTTC
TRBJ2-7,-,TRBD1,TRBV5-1,CASSRTGVISYEQYF,TGCGCCAGCAGCCGGACAGGGGTGATCTCCTACGAGCAGTACTTC
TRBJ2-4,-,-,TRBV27,CASSRYDPTRIKNIQYF,TGTGCCAGCAGTCGCTACGACCCCACTAGGATTAAAAACATTCAGTACTTC
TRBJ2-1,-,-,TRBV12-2,CASRLALGGVREFYNEQFF,TGTGCAAGTCGCTTAGCGCTGGGAGGTGTGCGGGAGTTCTACAATGAGCAGTTCTTC